Listed below are T cell receptor beta chains from one sample, sequenced in a study of cytomegalovirus exposure and HLA in healthy donors. TCRdb's copy holds only in-frame clones and misses some; the assay was immunoSEQ multiplex PCR. The data contain fewer than 200,000 clones, less than 80% of them singletons. The source material was PBMCs. These receptors came from a man aged 40-49 years in good health and CMV-seronegative. Each CDR3 is given with its conserved first and last residue. Each record gives: J gene, V gene, D gene, clone size, CDR3 protein, CDR3 DNA. D genes are given only for firm matches. Clone size appears in some rows only: once, few, many, or a class for an expanded clone.

TRBJ2-2 TRBV4-2 NA NA CASSQDRGVNGELFF TGTGCCAGCAGCCAAGATAGAGGCGTCAACGGGGAGCTGTTTTTT
TRBJ2-5 TRBV6-1 NA NA CASSEAGRRSETQYF TGTGCCAGCAGTGAAGCGGGCAGACGAAGTGAGACCCAGTACTTC
TRBJ2-5 TRBV5-1 TRBD2 NA CASSTPSGRAGEETQYF TGCGCCAGCAGCACCCCTAGCGGGAGGGCTGGGGAAGAGACCCAGTACTTC
TRBJ2-2 TRBV11-3 NA NA CASSLGSRAGELFF TGTGCCAGCAGCTTAGGAAGCAGGGCCGGGGAGCTGTTTTTT
TRBJ1-4 TRBV30 TRBD1 few CAWSVQGPNEKLFF TGTGCCTGGAGTGTACAGGGGCCTAATGAAAAACTGTTTTTT
TRBJ2-5 TRBV2 TRBD2 NA CASKAAGGVETQYF TGTGCCAGCAAGGCCGCGGGGGGGGTAGAGACCCAGTACTTC
TRBJ1-5 TRBV28 TRBD1 NA CASSPDRGHQPQHF TGTGCCAGCAGCCCTGACAGGGGGCATCAGCCCCAGCATTTT
TRBJ2-7 TRBV27 TRBD2 NA CASGLAETYEQYF TGTGCCAGCGGACTAGCGGAGACCTACGAGCAGTACTTC
TRBJ1-4 TRBV5-6 TRBD1 few CASSPRQGDEKLFF TGTGCCAGCAGCCCCCGACAGGGGGATGAAAAACTGTTTTTT
TRBJ2-7 TRBV19 TRBD1 NA CASSEVGRGTYEQYF TGTGCCAGTAGTGAGGTCGGCAGGGGGACCTACGAGCAGTACTTC
TRBJ2-3 TRBV2 TRBD2 NA CASSRLAASTDTQYF TGTGCCAGCTCCCGACTAGCGGCTAGCACAGATACGCAGTATTTT
TRBJ2-5 TRBV28 NA NA CASSLEGTQYF TGTGCCAGCAGTTTGGAGGGGACCCAGTACTTC
TRBJ1-3 TRBV6-1 TRBD1 few CASTKTGKRNTIYF TGTGCCAGCACCAAGACAGGGAAGAGAAACACCATATATTTT
TRBJ2-1 TRBV18 TRBD2 NA CASSLQLMAGGPDEQFF TGTGCCAGCTCCCTCCAATTAATGGCGGGAGGGCCGGATGAGCAGTTCTTC
TRBJ2-3 TRBV6-6 NA NA CASSRHPPDTQYF TGTGCCAGCAGTCGACATCCCCCAGATACGCAGTATTTT
TRBJ2-1 TRBV18 NA NA CASSPRVSAKSNEQFF TGTGCCAGCTCACCACGGGTTAGCGCGAAATCCAATGAGCAGTTCTTC